The T cell receptor (beta chain) under discussion was sequenced for a study of blood T cells in healthy people across ages. The V gene's germline CDR1 is DFQATT and CDR2 SNEGSKA (reference sequence). The CDR3 has 15 amino acids. Trimming cost V 5 bases and J 0 bases; bases outside gene matches: 8. For the second PCR, which ran for 7 to 11 cycles, a sample-barcoded 5' primer and a J-beta primer mix were used. TCRdb reanalysed the 5' RACE reads using MiXCR and keeps one entry per CDR3 protein. The data show over 1,300,000 distinct CDR3 sequences, approximately 59% seen once. Material: blood. The sequence was obtained from a man aged 18 to 29 in good health. V gene TRBV20-1 combines with J gene TRBJ2-5, with TRBD2 matching 8 bases. CDR3: CSARGGGGYQETQYF. Written as DNA, the CDR3 is TGCAGTGCTCGCGGGGGCGGGGGGTACCAAGAGACCCAGTACTTC.